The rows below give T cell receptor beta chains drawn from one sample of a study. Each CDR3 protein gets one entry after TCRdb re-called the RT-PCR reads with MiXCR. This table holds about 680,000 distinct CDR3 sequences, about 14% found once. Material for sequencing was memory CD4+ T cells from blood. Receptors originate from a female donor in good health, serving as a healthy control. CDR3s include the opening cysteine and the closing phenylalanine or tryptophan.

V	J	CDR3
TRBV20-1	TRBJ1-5	CSASDPPQPQHF
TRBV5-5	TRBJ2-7	CASSFTGQGIGEQYF
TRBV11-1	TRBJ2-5	CASSLDKTGRGETQYF
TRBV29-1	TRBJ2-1	CSANPTGDSSNEQFF
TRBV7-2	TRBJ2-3	CASSMGLAGLDTQYF
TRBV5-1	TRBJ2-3	CASSPPGGASTDTQYF
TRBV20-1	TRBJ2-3	CSPRRGGTDTQYF
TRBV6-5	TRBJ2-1	CASSPSRRFSNEQFF
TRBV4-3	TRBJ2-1	CASSQLPGQTSYNEQFF
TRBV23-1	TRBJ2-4	CASAPGTDVNIQYF
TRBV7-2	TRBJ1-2	CASSSSPDGYYGYTF
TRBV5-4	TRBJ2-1	CASSPGLAGASYNEQFF
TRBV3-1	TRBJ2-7	CASSQAFGFSYEQYF
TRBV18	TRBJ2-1	CASSESRIPYNEQFF
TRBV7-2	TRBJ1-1	CASSRTGTGVGAFF